This TCR beta chain was sequenced during a study of regulatory T cells in long-lasting Graves disease. The time point: newly diagnosed GD, antithyroid drugs for less than 3 months. PBMC-extracted RNA yielded the TCR library. This clonotype was detected a few times. CDR3 length: 13 amino acids. The germline V and J ends were trimmed by 4 bases and 4 bases, with 5 bases remaining between them. Arm-PCR with iRepertoire HTBI primers amplified the CDR3 regions for these TCR beta libraries. TCRdb re-derived calls from the multiplex PCR reads in MiXCR, one entry per CDR3 protein. The table lists 370,000 or so distinct CDR3 sequences, under 20% of them singletons. The same sample was also used in a study of T cells in Graves' hyperthyroidism and ophthalmopathy. Per that study: Patients counted as stable if ophthalmopathy did not develop within 18 months. Diagnosis of hyperthyroidism was new in patients aged 18 to 65, and its duration was under 2 months. Exclusion of patients followed from uncontrolled infection, other autoimmune disease, pregnancy or lactation. The study based diagnoses on clinical symptoms, serum thyroxine and TRAb, thyroid ultrasound and orbital computed tomography.

The TCR was taken from a woman aged 18-29 years with Graves disease. The V gene is TRBV12-3 or TRBV12-4, the J gene TRBJ2-6; D is ambiguous. Sample: peripheral blood mononuclear cells (PBMCs), taken at new diagnosis, from a patient treated with antithyroid drugs. DNA for the CDR3: TGTGCCAGCAGTTATGACGGGGCCAACGTCCTGACTTTC. It encodes CASSYDGANVLTF.